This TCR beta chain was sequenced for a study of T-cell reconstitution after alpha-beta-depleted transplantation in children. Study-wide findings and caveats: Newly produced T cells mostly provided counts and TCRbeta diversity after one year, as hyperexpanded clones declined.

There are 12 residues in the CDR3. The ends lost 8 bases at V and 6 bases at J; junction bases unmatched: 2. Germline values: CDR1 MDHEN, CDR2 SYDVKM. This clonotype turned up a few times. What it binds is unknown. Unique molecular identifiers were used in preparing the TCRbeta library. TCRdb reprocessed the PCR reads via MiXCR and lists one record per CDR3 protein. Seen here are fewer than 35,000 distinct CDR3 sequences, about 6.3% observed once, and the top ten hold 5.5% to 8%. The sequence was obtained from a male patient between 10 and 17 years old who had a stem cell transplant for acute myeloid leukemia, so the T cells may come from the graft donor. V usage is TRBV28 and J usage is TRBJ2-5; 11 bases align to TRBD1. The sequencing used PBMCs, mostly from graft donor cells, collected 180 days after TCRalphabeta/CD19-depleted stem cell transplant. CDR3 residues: CASGTGGKTQYF. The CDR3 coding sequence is TGTGCCAGCGGGACAGGGGGGAAGACCCAGTACTTC. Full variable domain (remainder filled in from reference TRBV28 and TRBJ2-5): DVKVTQSSRYLVKRTGEKVFLECVQDMDHENMFWYRQDPGLGLRLIYFSYDVKMKEKGDIPEGYSVSREKKERFSLILESASTNQTSMYLCASGTGGKTQYFGPGTRLLVL.